The source of this T cell receptor beta chain is a study of blood T cell repertoires in COVID-19. Overall study: Donors in the United States, Italy and Spain gave samples during acute or convalescent COVID-19.

The V end lost 2 bases, the J end lost 5 bases, and 6 bases lay between the germline ends. CDR3 length: 12 residues. Germline CDR1 reads PRHDT; CDR2 reads FYEKMQ (reference sequence). This clone has more than one count but fewer than ten. Clones were sequenced by immunoSEQ multiplex PCR, and TCRdb holds only the in-frame ones, with some missing. The sample records under 150,000 clones, around 85% being singletons. Seattle cases were enrolled at active infection and followed longitudinally. The chain uses TRBV13 and TRBJ2-5; D call uncertain. The TCR comes from a woman aged 60-75 years with COVID-19, enrolled during active disease. Sequenced: peripheral blood. For the CDR3, the DNA is TGTGCCAGCAGCTTAACCGGGGAGACCCAGTACTTC. Encoded protein: CASSLTGETQYF.